The source of this T cell receptor (beta chain) is a study of PD-1 blockade in classical Hodgkin lymphoma. General study findings and limits: A reduction in baseline TCR diversity was reportedly seen in newly diagnosed patients relative to healthy donors. Exclusion removed patients who began nivolumab under 1 year after ASCT.

Each and every patient relapsed after autologous stem cell transplantation, and patients got differing brentuximab vedotin exposure. There are 15 residues in the CDR3. Germline V gives CDR1 SNHLY, CDR2 FYNNEI. Trimming left V 7 bases short and J 11 bases short, with 26 bases between. As to this clone: Its antigen is still unknown.

Assay used: immunoSEQ multiplex PCR; TCRdb lists only in-frame clones, some missing. The table shows approximately 59,000 clones, with approximately 90% occurring only once. The sample here was peripheral blood mononuclear cells (PBMCs), taken before the second cycle of nivolumab. The receptor was isolated from a human donor with classical Hodgkin lymphoma. This rearrangement joins TRBV2 to TRBJ2-5; D might be TRBD1 or TRBD2, each matching 5 bases. CDR3 nucleotides: TGTGCCAGCAACGTAGACCATGCGTTTATGGGGGAGCAGTACTTC. Residues: CASNVDHAFMGEQYF.